The source of this T cell receptor (beta chain) is a study of T-cell memory formation after mild COVID-19. Overall study results and limits: CM and EM subsets held most contracting CD4+ clones; EMRA held CD8+ ones. Pre-infection memory contained some responding clones, which suggested that cross-reactive memory had joined. Clones shrinking from day 15 to 85 showed even CD4/CD8 mixes; later expanders tilted CD4+.

CDR1 is MNHEY, CDR2 SMNVEV, per germline (reference sequence). The CDR3 runs to 15 residues. With 6 bases removed from V and 0 bases from J, the gap between germline ends came to 12 bases. This clonotype has more than one count but fewer than ten. Its antigen is still unknown. Barcoded TCR alpha and TCR beta cDNA libraries with UMIs came from 5'RACE using constant-segment primers. MiXCR was run by TCRdb on the 5' RACE reads, yielding one entry per CDR3 protein. The table records about 500,000 distinct CDR3 sequences, 20% of them present only once. The sample was PBMCs or a T cell subset sorted from them (not recorded which). The clonotype was recovered from an adult woman who had mild COVID-19 (a few samples of this study predate the infection). Cell type and time point are not known. This chain links TRBV27 with TRBJ2-1; D is unresolved. The chain's CDR3 is CASRETPSSYNEQFF. In DNA form, the CDR3 reads TGTGCCAGCAGGGAAACACCGAGCTCCTACAATGAGCAGTTCTTC.